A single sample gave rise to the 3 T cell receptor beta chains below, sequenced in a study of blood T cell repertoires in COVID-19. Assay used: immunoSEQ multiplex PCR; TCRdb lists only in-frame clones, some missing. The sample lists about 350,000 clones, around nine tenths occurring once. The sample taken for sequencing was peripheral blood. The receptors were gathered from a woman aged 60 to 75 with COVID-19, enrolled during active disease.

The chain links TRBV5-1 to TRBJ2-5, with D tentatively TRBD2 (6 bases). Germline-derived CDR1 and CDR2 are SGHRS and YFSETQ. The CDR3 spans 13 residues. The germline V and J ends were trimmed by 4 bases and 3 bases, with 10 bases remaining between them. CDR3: CASSLGSEETQYF. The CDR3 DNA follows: TGCGCCAGCAGCCTCGGGAGCGAAGAGACCCAGTACTTC.

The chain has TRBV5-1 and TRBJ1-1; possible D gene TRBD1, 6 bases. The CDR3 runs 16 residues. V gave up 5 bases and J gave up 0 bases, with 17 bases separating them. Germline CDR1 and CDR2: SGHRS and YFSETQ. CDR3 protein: CASSPGTTYLNTEAFF. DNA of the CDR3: TGCGCCAGCAGTCCCGGGACAACTTACTTGAACACTGAAGCTTTCTTT.

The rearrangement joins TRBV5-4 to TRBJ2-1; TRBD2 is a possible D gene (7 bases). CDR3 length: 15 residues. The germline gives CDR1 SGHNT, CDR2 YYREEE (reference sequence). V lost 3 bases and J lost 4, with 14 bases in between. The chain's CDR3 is CASSSPGGNYNEQFF. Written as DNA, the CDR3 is TGTGCCAGCAGCTCCCCGGGGGGCAATTACAATGAGCAGTTCTTC.